The subject of this entry is one TCR beta chain. Its antigen is currently unknown. Germline CDR1 is MNHNY and CDR2 is SVGAGI (reference sequence). V gave up 9 bases and J gave up 3 bases; unmatched junction bases: 4. The CDR3 is 13 residues long. These data come from a study of PD-1 blockade in classical Hodgkin lymphoma. Overall study findings and caveats: With CD4+ cells, TCR diversity rose significantly by C4D1, but not with CD8+ cells. A reduction in baseline TCR diversity was reportedly seen in newly diagnosed patients relative to healthy donors. Similar baseline diversity was found in complete responders and newly diagnosed patients.

Relapse was seen in all patients after autologous stem cell transplantation, and brentuximab vedotin exposure was variable. Data came from immunoSEQ multiplex PCR; TCRdb stores just in-frame clones and leaves some out. The sample holds 15,000 to 17,000 clones, approximately 83% seen once. The J gene is TRBJ2-2, the V gene TRBV6-6, with 7 bases lining up with TRBD2. The sequence was collected from a human donor with classical Hodgkin lymphoma. The sequencing here drew on peripheral blood mononuclear cells (PBMCs), taken before the second cycle of nivolumab. The CDR3 sequence is CASSSGYTGELFF. The CDR3 DNA reads as TGTGCCAGTTCTAGCGGATACACCGGGGAGCTGTTTTTT.